Only one count was recorded for the clone carrying this T cell receptor beta chain. The antigen remains unidentified. Germline and junction disagree at one end, which may indicate a read error. Profiling relied on immunoSEQ multiplex PCR, and the TCRdb table lists in-frame clones only, not all of them. The sample lists under 70,000 clones, under 95% occurring once. Germline CDR1 is SGDLS and CDR2 is YYNGEE. The CDR3 contains 15 residues. These data are taken from a study of OX40 agonist ivuxolimab in advanced cancers. On the study more broadly: Across the patients, intravenous ivuxolimab was delivered every 2 weeks at 0.01 to 10 mg/kg. Whole-study results and caveats: Part of the nonresponder group also had normalized T-cell clonal expansion that was low.

The specimen comprised CD4+ or CD8+ T cells sorted from blood, sampled in a trial of the OX40 agonist ivuxolimab. The chain uses TRBV9 and TRBJ2-7; D possibly corresponds to TRBD2 (5 bases). The receptor was derived from an adult with an advanced solid tumor such as melanoma, head and neck, liver or kidney cancer. The CDR3, as DNA: TGTGCCAGCAGCGTCTCCGTGGATGACTACGGCCCCAAGCGCTTC. It encodes CASSVSVDDYGPKRF.